This T cell receptor (beta chain) came from a study of early stage breast cancer tumors. Germline V gives CDR1 SEHNR, CDR2 FQNEAQ (reference sequence). Trimming took 5 bases from V and 1 from J, leaving 11 bases between them. The CDR3 covers 14 residues. Blood replicates held 0.5 ug DNA, tumor or normal breast about 1.5 ug, two each. Repertoires were generated with immunoSEQ multiplex PCR, while TCRdb's copy carries only in-frame clones and drops some. Among tens of thousands of clones, around 83% were seen once, and the ten largest hold about 1.3%. The sequencing input was blood. This TCR was recovered from a person aged 50-59 years with breast cancer. The rearrangement links TRBV7-9 to TRBJ2-5, with D perhaps TRBD1 (7 bases). The CDR3 coding sequence is TGTGCCAGCAGCCCAGGGGGAGGCCAAGAGACCCAGTACTTC. As protein: CASSPGGGQETQYF.